Following are 32 T cell receptor beta chains from one sample sequenced in a study of blood T cells in healthy people across ages. Together with a sample-barcoded 5' primer, a J-beta primer mix was included in a second PCR lasting about 6 to 11 cycles. TCRdb used MiXCR to reprocess the 5' RACE reads, holding one entry per CDR3 protein. The sample contains roughly 680,000 distinct CDR3 sequences, roughly half of which appear only once. The sequenced sample consisted of blood. These receptors came from an elderly woman in good health.

This clonotype was seen a handful of times. The rearrangement joins TRBV3-1 to TRBJ2-2, with 12 bases lining up with TRBD2. This CDR3 is built from 18 residues. J was trimmed by 5 bases and V by 5 bases; bases with no gene match: 12. Germline assignment: CDR1 LGHDT and CDR2 YNNKEL (reference sequence). CDR3 DNA: TGTGCCAGCAGCTTTCCTCCGGGACTAGCGGGTGGGACCGGGGAGCTGTTTTTT. This sequence encodes CASSFPPGLAGGTGELFF.

The gene calls are TRBV30 and TRBJ1-2; 9 bases are a match to TRBD1. Germline V gene data show CDR1 as GTSNPN and CDR2 as SVGIG (reference sequence). The junction had 8 bases not matched to a gene; V was cut back by 3 bases and J by 3 bases. This CDR3 has 15 residues. In DNA form, the CDR3 reads TGTGCCTGGAGGACCCCGGGACAGGGATACTATGGCTACACCTTC. As protein: CAWRTPGQGYYGYTF. Supplemented by reference TRBV30 and TRBJ1-2, the full variable domain reads SQTIHQWPATLVQPVGSPLSLECTVEGTSNPNLYWYRQAAGRGLQLLFYSVGIGQISSEVPQNLSASRPQDRQFILSSKKLLLSDSGFYLCAWRTPGQGYYGYTFGSGTRLTVV.

V and J are TRBV29-1 and TRBJ2-7; D might be TRBD1 (5 bases). The germline V gene encodes CDR1 SQVTM and CDR2 ANQGSEA. V was cut by 4 bases and J by 5 bases, with 6 bases left in between. CDR3 length equals 10 residues. The CDR3 reads CSVVRDEQYF. CDR3 nucleotide sequence: TGCAGCGTTGTCAGGGACGAGCAGTACTTC.

This clonotype has a handful of counts. The chain combines TRBV28 with TRBJ1-4; D is undetermined. The CDR3 length is 14 residues. V lost 6 bases and J 11 bases, leaving 19 bases between the germline ends. Per the germline V gene, CDR1 is MDHEN and CDR2 is SYDVKM. This chain's CDR3 is CASSSSLEGWKLFF. The CDR3 nucleotides read TGTGCCAGCAGCTCATCCCTTGAAGGGTGGAAACTGTTTTTT.

In its sample, this clonotype was seen many times. This chain links TRBV20-1 with TRBJ2-3, with D possibly being TRBD1 (5 bases). The CDR3 is made up of 12 amino acids. Germline values: CDR1 DFQATT, CDR2 SNEGSKA (reference sequence). The V end was cut by 7 bases, the J end by 2 bases, with 10 bases between. CDR3 sequence reads: CSVGPSTDTQYF. CDR3 sequence (DNA): TGCAGTGTGGGGCCCTCCACAGATACGCAGTATTTT.

This clonotype came up once. It may be a read error: a sequence one base away is much more abundant. The chain carries TRBV6-5 and TRBJ2-7; 8 bases are a match to TRBD1. The CDR3 sequence is 13 residues long. Germline CDR1 MNHEY, CDR2 SVGAGI. V shed 8 bases and J 7 bases; nucleotides not matched to a gene: 10. The CDR3 reads CASAGGGVNEQYF. CDR3 DNA: TGTGCCAGCGCAGGGGGCGGTGTCAATGAGCAGTACTTC.

This clonotype was observed a handful of times. J is TRBJ2-7 and V is TRBV7-9; maybe TRBD2 (5 bases). Germline lookup yields CDR1 SEHNR and CDR2 FQNEAQ (reference sequence). V was cut by 4 bases and J by 3 bases, with 19 bases left in between. The CDR3 has 16 residues. The CDR3 nucleotides are TGTGCCAGCAGCTCCCTGAGGGCCCAAACGGTCTACGAGCAGTACTTC. Protein product: CASSSLRAQTVYEQYF.

Remarks on this clonotype: This may be a read error, as it is one base from a much larger clone. V is TRBV7-2 and J is TRBJ1-4; D may be TRBD1 (6 bases). CDR1 SGHTA and CDR2 FQGNSA come from the germline V gene. This CDR3 comprises 14 residues. V was cut by 7 bases and J by 2 bases, with 11 bases left in between. The CDR3 DNA is TGTGCCAGCAACCAAGGGGGGACTAATGAAAAACTGTTTTTT. Its protein product is CASNQGGTNEKLFF.

In the case of this clonotype: Relative to the germline gene, one junction end is altered; a read error may explain this. V usage is TRBV7-7 and J usage is TRBJ2-2; 8 positions agree with TRBD1. The CDR3 length is 17 residues. The germline V gene has CDR1 SSHAT and CDR2 FNYEAQ (reference sequence). CDR3 coding DNA: TGTGCTAGCAGCCGGACAGGGCTTACCACGAACACCGGGGAGCTGTTTTTT. This encodes CASSRTGLTTNTGELFF. Full variable domain (missing parts from reference TRBV7-7 and TRBJ2-2): GAGVSQSPRYKVTKRGQDVTLRCDPISSHATLYWYQQALGQGPEFLTYFNYEAQPDKSGLPSDRFSAERPEGSISTLTIQRTEQRDSAMYRCASSRTGLTTNTGELFFGEGSRLTVL.

This clonotype occurred many times. The chain recombines TRBV2 with TRBJ2-5; 7 bases map to TRBD2. Germline values: CDR1 SNHLY, CDR2 FYNNEI. With 6 bases clipped from V and 5 bases from J, the junction kept 0 bases outside the gene matches. The CDR3 consists of 11 residues. The CDR3 is CASSGRETQYF. DNA of the CDR3: TGTGCCAGCAGCGGGAGGGAGACCCAGTACTTC.

A word on this clonotype: It may be a read error: a sequence one base away is much more abundant. The chain joins TRBV20-1 to TRBJ2-3; maybe TRBD2 (5 bases). Germline assignment: CDR1 DFQATT and CDR2 SNEGSKA (reference sequence). V was cut by 1 base and J by 2 bases, with 10 bases left in between. This CDR3 region has 14 residues. The CDR3 nucleotides are TGCAGTGCTAGAGGACGGGGAAACACAGATACGCAGTATTTT. Protein: CSARGRGNTDTQYF.

The V and J genes are TRBV12-3 or TRBV12-4 and TRBJ2-2, with D tentatively TRBD1 (6 bases). V was cut by 5 bases and J by 1 base, with 8 bases left in between. This CDR3 region has 14 residues. The CDR3: CASSIGGNTGELFF. CDR3 in DNA: TGTGCCAGCAGTATAGGGGGGAACACCGGGGAGCTGTTTTTT.

This clonotype was seen only a few times. The chain recombines TRBV3-1 with TRBJ2-1; D gene uncertain. The V gene lost 4 bases and the J gene lost 0 bases, with 13 bases spanning the gap. The CDR3 has 16 residues. CDR1 and CDR2 from the germline V gene are LGHDT and YNNKEL (reference sequence). The CDR3 DNA is TGTGCCAGCAGCCCCGGGCGCGGAAGCTCCTACAATGAGCAGTTCTTC. Protein sequence: CASSPGRGSSYNEQFF.

This clonotype appeared many times. The chain carries TRBV5-1 and TRBJ2-1, with D uncertain. Germline V gene data show CDR1 as SGHRS and CDR2 as YFSETQ. There are 17 residues in the CDR3. Between the trimmed V and J ends, which lost 5 bases and 4 bases, there was a span of 22 bases. CDR3 residues: CASSSPPQGVGYNEQFF. As DNA, the CDR3 is TGCGCCAGCAGTTCACCCCCCCAAGGAGTGGGATACAATGAGCAGTTCTTC.

The chain has TRBV5-1 and TRBJ1-1, with 7 bases matching TRBD1. The germline V gene has CDR1 SGHRS and CDR2 YFSETQ. Unmatched junction bases numbered 6, after V lost 1 base and J lost 3 bases. This CDR3 is 15 amino acids long. The CDR3 DNA is TGCGCCAGCAGCTTGCCAGGGGGAGGTGACACTGAAGCTTTCTTT. Residues: CASSLPGGGDTEAFF.

V usage is TRBV20-1 and J usage is TRBJ2-1; D perhaps matches TRBD2 (6 bases). The CDR3 covers 16 residues. Germline V gives CDR1 DFQATT, CDR2 SNEGSKA (reference sequence). With 3 bases removed from V and 6 bases from J, the gap between germline ends came to 21 bases. The CDR3 DNA reads TGCAGTGCTAGTACAGTACGGGCGGGGTGGTTCAATGAGCAGTTCTTC. It yields the protein CSASTVRAGWFNEQFF.

In its sample, this clonotype ranks as medium-sized. In DNA form, the CDR3 reads TGCGCCAGCAGCTTGGAAAGCGGCTCCTACGAGCAGTACTTC. Its translation is CASSLESGSYEQYF. This rearrangement joins TRBV5-1 to TRBJ2-7, with a tentative D call TRBD2 (5 bases). The V end lost 0 bases, the J end lost 0 bases, and 7 bases lay between the germline ends. CDR3 size: 14 residues. Germline-derived CDR1 and CDR2 are SGHRS and YFSETQ.

This chain connects TRBV3-1 to TRBJ2-7; 10 nucleotides match TRBD2. Trimming removed 0 bases from V and 1 base from J; junction bases left unmatched: 6. This CDR3 region has 17 residues. Germline assignment: CDR1 LGHDT and CDR2 YNNKEL (reference sequence). The CDR3 sequence is CASSQDRASGGSYEQYF. The CDR3, as DNA: TGTGCCAGCAGCCAAGATCGGGCTAGCGGGGGTTCCTACGAGCAGTACTTC.

This clonotype came up a few times. The V gene is TRBV20-1, the J gene TRBJ1-1, with 7 bases matching TRBD1. The germline gives CDR1 DFQATT, CDR2 SNEGSKA (reference sequence). J gave up 7 bases and V 6 bases, and 14 bases lay outside the gene matches. The CDR3 is 14 amino acids. Written as DNA, the CDR3 is TGCAGTGCAGCGAGACGCCAGGGGGGGGGTGAAGCTTTCTTT. This sequence encodes CSAARRQGGGEAFF.

Notes on this clonotype: Because it lacks the conserved phenylalanine or tryptophan at the end, this CDR3 is likely a read error. The DNA is left out, because the CDR3 cannot be placed on it with certainty; the CDR3 is given as TCRdb lists it. The chain has TRBV12-3 or TRBV12-4 and TRBJ2-5; the D call of TRBD1 is as the table states it, not checked on the DNA. The CDR3 is 16 amino acids long, termini counted. CDR3 in amino acids: CASSLSWGANGYTFGS.

This clonotype was seen a handful of times. V is TRBV2 and J is TRBJ1-4; D is undetermined. The germline gives CDR1 SNHLY, CDR2 FYNNEI. Between the trimmed V and J ends, which lost 4 bases and 6 bases, there was a span of 6 bases. CDR3 length: 12 residues. As DNA, the CDR3 is TGTGCCAGCAGTGTCGACGATGAAAAACTGTTTTTT. It encodes CASSVDDEKLFF.

This clonotype was found once. At one end the junction does not follow the germline gene, possibly because of a read error. The rearrangement uses TRBV7-2 and TRBJ2-2; either TRBD1 or TRBD2 may fit D (6 bases each). CDR1 is SGHTA and CDR2 is FQGNSA in the germline V gene. The CDR3 is 15 residues long. The CDR3 spells CASSIGGGGTGEPFF. CDR3 DNA sequence: TGTGCCAGCAGCATTGGAGGGGGAGGCACCGGGGAGCCGTTTTTT.

This clonotype was observed a handful of times. The V and J genes are TRBV9 and TRBJ1-6; no clear D gene. The CDR3 loop spans 14 amino acids. Trimming left V 0 bases short and J 11 bases short, with 12 bases between. Germline V gives CDR1 SGDLS, CDR2 YYNGEE. Here the CDR3 DNA reads TGTGCCAGCAGCGTAGTGCCCCTTGAGACACCCCTCCACTTT. Translating gives CASSVVPLETPLHF.

This clonotype was seen only once. The junction departs from the called germline gene at one end, perhaps through a read error. The genes are TRBV12-3 or TRBV12-4 and TRBJ1-1; D ambiguous. This CDR3 spans 14 amino acids. The DNA for the CDR3 is TGCGCCAGCAGTGTAGAACATCCGAACACTGAAGCTTTCTTT. As protein: CASSVEHPNTEAFF.

This clonotype was seen ten or more times. The chain employs TRBV18 and TRBJ2-1; no clear D. The germline V gene has CDR1 KGHSH and CDR2 LQKENI. V lost 3 bases, J lost 10 bases, and 10 bases lay in between. This CDR3 comprises 12 residues. The CDR3 nucleotides are TGTGCCAGCTCACCGGCGCAGTTCGAGCAGTTCTTC. As protein: CASSPAQFEQFF.

This clonotype was counted at least ten times. The chain couples TRBV10-3 to TRBJ2-2, with 8 bases that match TRBD2. The CDR3 length is 15 residues. In germline, CDR1 is ENHRY, CDR2 SYGVKD. V lost 8 bases to trimming and J lost 7 bases; unmatched junction nucleotides: 12. CDR3 amino acids: CAIGWSAGEYGELFF. In DNA form, the CDR3 reads TGTGCCATCGGTTGGTCAGCGGGAGAATACGGGGAGCTGTTTTTT.

In regard to this clonotype: An end of the junction differs from the germline gene, which may be a read error. CDR3: CTSSFSSGMGHYGYTF. The CDR3 DNA sequence: TGTACCAGCAGCTTTTCGTCAGGGATGGGTCACTATGGCTACACCTTC. This chain connects TRBV5-6 to TRBJ1-2; D might be TRBD1 (5 bases). Germline V gene sequence: CDR1 SGHDT, CDR2 YYEEEE. This CDR3 is built from 16 residues.

This clonotype was counted many times. DNA for the CDR3: TGTGCCAGCACCTTGGGGGTGCTCTATGGCTACACCTTC. It encodes CASTLGVLYGYTF. The V gene is TRBV12-3 or TRBV12-4, the J gene TRBJ1-2; weak D call: TRBD1 (5 bases). Trimming took off 7 bases at V and 4 bases at J, with 13 bases between the two ends. The CDR3 contains 13 residues.

DNA for the CDR3: TGCAGTGCTCCCCCTAGCGGGGGGTACAATGAGCAGTACTTC. Translation gives CSAPPSGGYNEQYF. J is TRBJ2-1 and V is TRBV20-1; 11 bases are shared with TRBD2. The DNA end is more similar to TRBJ2-7, so the J call may be wrong. Germline-derived CDR1 and CDR2 are DFQATT and SNEGSKA (reference sequence). The CDR3 has 14 residues.

The J gene is TRBJ2-6, the V gene TRBV20-1; no reliable D call. The CDR3 has 15 amino acids. Trimming cost V 5 bases and J 0 bases, with 11 bases left between them. Per the germline V gene, CDR1 is DFQATT and CDR2 is SNEGSKA (reference sequence). In DNA, the CDR3 is TGCAGTGCTTTTATCCCCGGCTCTGGGGCCAACGTCCTGACTTTC. Translation gives CSAFIPGSGANVLTF.

Turning to this clonotype: At one of its ends the junction is not consistent with the germline gene, which may arise from a read error. The chain combines TRBV12-3 or TRBV12-4 with TRBJ2-3, with TRBD2 identical over 7 bases. The CDR3 consists of 17 residues. The CDR3 loop is CACSHFDRRAGTDTQYF. In DNA form, the CDR3 reads TGTGCCTGCAGTCATTTCGACCGACGAGCGGGGACAGATACGCAGTATTTT.

V usage is TRBV12-3 or TRBV12-4 and J usage is TRBJ2-7; D is uncertain. The CDR3 spans 13 residues. Trimming took 5 bases from V and 1 from J, leaving 9 bases between them. The CDR3 DNA is TGTGCCAGCAGTGTTTACGAGTCCTACGAGCAGTACTTC. It translates to CASSVYESYEQYF.